This TCR beta chain came from a study of OX40 agonist ivuxolimab in advanced cancers. Study context: Earlier treatment with anti-PD-1, anti-PD-L1 or anti-CTLA-4 was permitted, and around 43% had received some.

Assay: immunoSEQ multiplex PCR; the TCRdb copy retains only in-frame clones and omits some. The table includes some 22,000 clones, roughly 79% detected once. At baseline, cycle 4 day 1, and cycle 7 day 1, blood was sampled. This clone was seen only once. The antigen is undetermined. CDR1 and CDR2 (germline): SGHRS, YFSETQ. Trimming removed 1 base from V and 3 bases from J; junction bases left unmatched: 3. This CDR3 spans 15 amino acids. Findings of the study overall: Antigen specificity remained undetermined for the expanded peripheral T cells. CD8+ T cells showed, on average, more clonal expansion than CD4+ cells.

The sample was CD4+ or CD8+ T cells sorted from blood, taken in a trial of the OX40 agonist ivuxolimab. The chain combines TRBV5-1 with TRBJ2-4, with 8 nucleotides matching TRBD1. The receptor's source is an adult with an advanced solid tumor such as melanoma, head and neck, liver or kidney cancer. CDR3 sequence (DNA): TGCGCCAGCAGCTTGTTAGGACAGGGCAAAAACATTCAGTACTTC. This gives the protein CASSLLGQGKNIQYF. Full variable domain (outside the CDR3, taken from reference TRBV5-1 and TRBJ2-4): KAGVTQTPRYLIKTRGQQVTLSCSPISGHRSVSWYQQTPGQGLQFLFEYFSETQRNKGNFPGRFSGRQFSNSRSEMNVSTLELGDSALYLCASSLLGQGKNIQYFGAGTRLSVL.